The 22 T cell receptor beta chains given below trace back to one sample, sequenced in a study of cytomegalovirus exposure and HLA in healthy donors. The PCR contained 60 Vbeta and 13 Jbeta primers. The data were produced by immunoSEQ multiplex PCR, yet TCRdb's version contains in-frame clones alone and is incomplete. This sample has 140,000 to 150,000 clones, with 55% to 85% found just once. Sequences were obtained from PBMCs. These TCRs come from a man aged 35-49 years in good health and CMV-seronegative.

The chain couples TRBV5-6 to TRBJ2-7, with TRBD1 as a possible D gene (5 bases). Trimming took off 1 base at V and 6 bases at J, with 14 bases between the two ends. The CDR3 extends over 14 amino acids. Germline V lookup: CDR1 SGHDT, CDR2 YYEEEE. The CDR3 bases are TGTGCCAGCAGCTTGTCCCAGGGTCTGGGCGAGCAGTACTTC. Translation: CASSLSQGLGEQYF.

The chain combines TRBV2 with TRBJ2-1, with 9 bases fitting TRBD1. Germline CDR1 is SNHLY and CDR2 is FYNNEI. CDR3 length: 15 residues. J gave up 7 bases and V 8 bases, and 12 bases lay outside the gene matches. The CDR3 DNA sequence: TGTGCCAGCGACAGACCCGGGACAGGGACTAATGAGCAGTTCTTC. It encodes CASDRPGTGTNEQFF.

J is TRBJ2-7 and V is TRBV6-5; 7 bases align to TRBD1. CDR1 and CDR2 (germline): MNHEY, SVGAGI. The CDR3 has 13 amino acids. V dropped 6 bases and J dropped 12; count of bases not matched to a gene: 14. DNA for the CDR3: TGTGCCAGCAGGGAACCAGGGGGTTCACTCCCGTACTTC. Protein product: CASREPGGSLPYF.

The V call is TRBV14, the J call TRBJ2-1; D gene unclear. This CDR3 contains 14 residues. V shed 4 bases and J shed 0 bases, with 7 bases lying between them. Germline-derived CDR1 and CDR2 are SGHDN and FVKESK. CDR3 loop: CASSRSSSYNEQFF. The CDR3 nucleotides are TGTGCCAGCAGCCGGTCGAGCTCCTACAATGAGCAGTTCTTC.

The sample holds one count of this clone. The chain joins TRBV7-9 to TRBJ2-1; 7 bases fit TRBD1. This CDR3 region has 15 residues. Trimming at V came to 1 base and at J to 7 bases, leaving 7 bases not matched to a gene. In germline, CDR1 is SEHNR, CDR2 FQNEAQ (reference sequence). The CDR3 DNA reads TGTGCCAGCAGCTTAGGACAGGGATCAGCTAATGAGCAGTTCTTC. It yields the protein CASSLGQGSANEQFF.

The chain has TRBV9 and TRBJ1-4; a possible D gene is TRBD1 (5 bases). The length of the CDR3 is 17 residues. The V and J ends lost 4 bases and 0 bases respectively, with 16 bases between them. Germline V CDR1 and CDR2: SGDLS, YYNGEE. The CDR3 spells CASSPRPAGPTNEKLFF. In DNA form, the CDR3 reads TGTGCCAGCAGCCCGCGGCCGGCGGGGCCAACTAATGAAAAACTGTTTTTT. Based on the CDR3 plus reference TRBV9 and TRBJ1-4, the full variable domain is DSGVTQTPKHLITATGQRVTLRCSPRSGDLSVYWYQQSLDQGLQFLIQYYNGEERAKGNILERFSAQQFPDLHSELNLSSLELGDSALYFCASSPRPAGPTNEKLFFGSGTQLSVL.

This clone has just a few counts. V gene TRBV2 combines with J gene TRBJ2-3; TRBD2 aligns across 9 bases. The V gene's germline CDR1 is SNHLY and CDR2 FYNNEI. The CDR3 sequence is 15 residues long. V gave up 2 bases and J gave up 8 bases; unmatched junction bases: 8. CDR3 loop: CASSEKVPREGTQYF. The CDR3 DNA is TGTGCCAGCAGTGAAAAGGTTCCGCGGGAGGGTACGCAGTATTTT. The full variable domain, completed using reference TRBV2 and TRBJ2-3, is EPEVTQTPSHQVTQMGQEVILRCVPISNHLYFYWYRQILGQKVEFLVSFYNNEISEKSEIFDDQFSVERPDGSNFTLKIRSTKLEDSAMYFCASSEKVPREGTQYFGPGTRLTVL.

The J gene is TRBJ2-4, the V gene TRBV19, with D uncertain. The V and J ends lost 3 bases and 2 bases respectively, with 14 bases between them. Germline V CDR1 and CDR2: LNHDA, SQIVND (reference sequence). The CDR3 sequence is 16 residues long. The CDR3 loop reads CASSISSSWPKNIQYF. For the CDR3, the DNA is TGTGCCAGTAGTATTTCTAGTTCGTGGCCCAAAAACATTCAGTACTTC.

The V and J genes are TRBV27 and TRBJ2-3; 16 bases map to TRBD2. Germline CDR1 MNHEY, CDR2 SMNVEV (reference sequence). The CDR3 loop spans 18 amino acids. The J segment lost 9 bases and the V segment lost 5 bases, leaving 14 bases of the junction unmatched. This chain's CDR3 is CASSVLSGTSGGAKTQYF. CDR3 nucleotide sequence: TGTGCCAGCAGTGTTCTCTCCGGGACTAGCGGGGGGGCCAAAACGCAGTATTTT.

V gene TRBV29-1 combines with J gene TRBJ2-3; 14 bases map to TRBD2. Germline V CDR1 and CDR2: SQVTM, ANQGSEA. This CDR3 contains 16 residues. With 2 bases clipped from V and 4 bases from J, the junction kept 5 bases outside the gene matches. CDR3 nucleotide sequence: TGCAGCGTTGAACCTCGGACTAGCGGGGGGCCAGATACGCAGTATTTT. Amino acids: CSVEPRTSGGPDTQYF.

The chain joins TRBV5-1 to TRBJ2-7; possibly TRBD1 for D (5 bases). CDR1 is SGHRS and CDR2 is YFSETQ in the germline V gene. V was cut by 1 base and J by 0 bases, with 8 bases left in between. The CDR3 consists of 14 residues. The CDR3 sequence: CASSLTGSSYEQYF. The CDR3 nucleotides read TGCGCCAGCAGCTTGACAGGAAGCTCCTACGAGCAGTACTTC.

This clone has a handful of counts. J is TRBJ2-3 and V is TRBV6-6, with 15 bases fitting TRBD2. V gave up 6 bases and J gave up 3 bases; unmatched junction bases: 4. CDR1 is MNHNY, CDR2 SVGAGI, per germline (reference sequence). The CDR3 is 16 amino acids. CDR3 coding DNA: TGTGCCAGCAGCCGAGGGACTAGCGGGGGGACAGATACGCAGTATTTT. It yields the protein CASSRGTSGGTDTQYF.

This chain uses TRBV5-1 with TRBJ2-2; TRBD1 is a possible D gene (5 bases). V lost 0 bases to trimming and J lost 0 bases, with 9 bases between them. Per germline, CDR1 SGHRS and CDR2 YFSETQ. The CDR3 runs to 16 residues. Written as DNA, the CDR3 is TGCGCCAGCAGCTTGGCAGGGTTCGCGAACACCGGGGAGCTGTTTTTT. Translation gives CASSLAGFANTGELFF.

CDR3 bases: TGTGCCAGCAGTTTTGGAGGCGGGAGCCCCCGGGGGGAGCTGTTTTTT. The encoded protein is CASSFGGGSPRGELFF. The genes are TRBV28 and TRBJ2-2; 7 nucleotides line up with TRBD2. The trim removed 3 bases at V and 8 bases at J, leaving 12 bases unmatched. CDR1 is MDHEN, CDR2 SYDVKM, per germline. The CDR3 has 16 residues. The full variable domain, its missing parts supplied by reference TRBV28 and TRBJ2-2, is DVKVTQSSRYLVKRTGEKVFLECVQDMDHENMFWYRQDPGLGLRLIYFSYDVKMKEKGDIPEGYSVSREKKERFSLILESASTNQTSMYLCASSFGGGSPRGELFFGEGSRLTVL.

This clone was recorded a few times. Other DNA sequences of this sample code for an identical CDR3. This chain joins TRBV5-1 and TRBJ1-1, with 8 bases that match TRBD1. The CDR3 runs to 14 residues. Germline CDR1 and CDR2: SGHRS and YFSETQ. Unmatched junction bases numbered 0, after V lost 1 base and J lost 1 base. CDR3 coding DNA: TGCGCCAGCAGCTTGACAGGGGGGAACACTGAAGCTTTCTTT. This translates into CASSLTGGNTEAFF. The variable domain in full, with the rest retrieved from reference TRBV5-1 and TRBJ1-1, is KAGVTQTPRYLIKTRGQQVTLSCSPISGHRSVSWYQQTPGQGLQFLFEYFSETQRNKGNFPGRFSGRQFSNSRSEMNVSTLELGDSALYLCASSLTGGNTEAFFGQGTRLTVV.

V usage is TRBV9 and J usage is TRBJ2-1; TRBD2 agrees at 11 bases. The ends lost 3 bases at V and 7 bases at J; junction bases unmatched: 9. CDR3 length equals 16 residues. Germline assignment: CDR1 SGDLS and CDR2 YYNGEE. The CDR3: CASSARGTSGTNEQFF. CDR3 coding DNA: TGTGCCAGCAGCGCCCGGGGGACTAGCGGAACTAATGAGCAGTTCTTC.

The chain combines TRBV9 with TRBJ1-1; the match to TRBD1 covers 8 bases. J gave up 8 bases and V 4 bases, and 4 bases lay outside the gene matches. The CDR3 runs 12 residues. The germline V gene encodes CDR1 SGDLS and CDR2 YYNGEE. The CDR3 spells CASSHGTGEAFF. DNA for the CDR3: TGTGCCAGCAGCCACGGGACAGGAGAAGCTTTCTTT.

This clone was seen more than once but under ten times. The chain couples TRBV7-2 to TRBJ2-1, with D perhaps TRBD1 (5 bases). This CDR3 has 15 residues. The germline V gene has CDR1 SGHTA and CDR2 FQGNSA. V lost 0 bases and J 5 bases, leaving 11 bases between the germline ends. The CDR3 here is CASSLAGEFHNEQFF. The CDR3 DNA reads as TGTGCCAGCAGCTTAGCAGGGGAATTCCACAATGAGCAGTTCTTC.

This clone has a handful of counts. V usage is TRBV6-4 and J usage is TRBJ1-5; maybe TRBD1 (5 bases). The germline V gene encodes CDR1 MRHNA and CDR2 SNTAGT. The CDR3 consists of 15 residues. Trimming left V 5 bases short and J 6 bases short, with 17 bases between. The CDR3 DNA is TGTGCCAGCAGTTCCGGGACTACCTGGGGTCAGCCCCAGCATTTT. It translates to CASSSGTTWGQPQHF.

This sequence joins TRBV6-5 and TRBJ2-7, with 10 bases identical to TRBD1. Germline CDR1 reads MNHEY; CDR2 reads SVGAGI. With V trimmed by 3 bases and J by 2 bases, 4 bases remained unmatched. The CDR3 totals 15 residues. The CDR3 sequence: CASSYAGTGAYEQYF. The DNA of the CDR3 is TGTGCCAGCAGTTATGCCGGGACAGGGGCCTACGAGCAGTACTTC.

CDR3 sequence: CASSHRGGTQYF. CDR3 sequence (DNA): TGTGCCAGCTCCCATCGCGGGGGGACGCAGTATTTT. The chain joins TRBV11-3 to TRBJ2-3, with TRBD2 matching over 8 bases. Germline values: CDR1 SGHNT, CDR2 YENEEA. J was trimmed by 9 bases and V by 8 bases; bases with no gene match: 7. This CDR3 is built from 12 residues.

The chain has TRBV27 and TRBJ1-4; maybe TRBD1 (5 bases). Trimming stripped 6 bases from V and 2 bases from J, with 19 bases between. The CDR3 contains 17 residues. From germline, CDR1 is MNHEY and CDR2 SMNVEV (reference sequence). The CDR3 loop is CASRSHWSTDTNEKLFF. Here the CDR3 DNA reads TGTGCCAGCAGGTCGCATTGGTCGACAGATACTAATGAAAAACTGTTTTTT. The variable domain in full, with the rest retrieved from reference TRBV27 and TRBJ1-4, is EAQVTQNPRYLITVTGKKLTVTCSQNMNHEYMSWYRQDPGLGLRQIYYSMNVEVTDKGDVPEGYKVSRKEKRNFPLILESPSPNQTSLYFCASRSHWSTDTNEKLFFGSGTQLSVL.